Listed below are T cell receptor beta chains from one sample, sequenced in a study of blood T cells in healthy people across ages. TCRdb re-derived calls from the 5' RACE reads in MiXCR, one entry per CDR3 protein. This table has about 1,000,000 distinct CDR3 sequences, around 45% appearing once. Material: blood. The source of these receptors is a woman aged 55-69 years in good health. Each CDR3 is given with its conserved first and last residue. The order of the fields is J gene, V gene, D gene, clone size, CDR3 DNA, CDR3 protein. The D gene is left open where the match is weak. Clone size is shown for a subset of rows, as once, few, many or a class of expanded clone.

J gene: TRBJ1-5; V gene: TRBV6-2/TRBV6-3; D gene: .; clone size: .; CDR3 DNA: TGTGCCAGCAGTTATATATGGCATCAGCCCCAGCATTTT; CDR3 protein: CASSYIWHQPQHF
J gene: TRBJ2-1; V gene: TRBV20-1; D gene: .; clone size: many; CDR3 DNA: TGCAGTGCTCCCCGGCAGGGGTTGCATGAGCAGTTCTTC; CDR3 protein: CSAPRQGLHEQFF
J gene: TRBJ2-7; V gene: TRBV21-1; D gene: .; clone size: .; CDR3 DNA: TGTGCCAGCAGCAAAGGACCTCTACTAGCGAATTCCTCCTACGAGCAGTACTTC; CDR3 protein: CASSKGPLLANSSYEQYF
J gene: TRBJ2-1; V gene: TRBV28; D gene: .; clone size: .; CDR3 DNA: TGTGCCAGCAGTTCCCCAGGGGGGGTTAGGAATGGGCAGTTCTTC; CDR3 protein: CASSSPGGVRNGQFF
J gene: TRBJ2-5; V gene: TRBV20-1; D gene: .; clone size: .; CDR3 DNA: TGCAGTCCAAAGGGGTCCGGGGCGGAGACCCAGTACTTC; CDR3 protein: CSPKGSGAETQYF
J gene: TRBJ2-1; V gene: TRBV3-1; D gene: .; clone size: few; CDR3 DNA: TGTGCCAGCAGCCATGCCCCTAATGAGCAGTTCTTC; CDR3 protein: CASSHAPNEQFF
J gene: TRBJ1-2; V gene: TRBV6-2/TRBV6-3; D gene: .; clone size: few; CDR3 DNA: TGTGCCAGCAGTTTACAGGGACTCGGCTACACCTTC; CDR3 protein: CASSLQGLGYTF
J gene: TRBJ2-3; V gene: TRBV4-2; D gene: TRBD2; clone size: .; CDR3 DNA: TGTGCCAGCAGCCAAACCCTCGGCGGGAGAGGAGATACGCAGTATTTT; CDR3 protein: CASSQTLGGRGDTQYF
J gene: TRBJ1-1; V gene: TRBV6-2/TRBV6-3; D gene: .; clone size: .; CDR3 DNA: TGTGCCAGCAGTTTCCTAGGAGGGGAAGCTTTCTTT; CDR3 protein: CASSFLGGEAFF
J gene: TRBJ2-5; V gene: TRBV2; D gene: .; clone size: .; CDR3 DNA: TGTGCCAGCACCGAAAGGGTCCAAGAGACCCAGTACTTC; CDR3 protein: CASTERVQETQYF
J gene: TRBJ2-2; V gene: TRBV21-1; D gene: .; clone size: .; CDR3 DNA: TGTGCCAGCAGCAAAGGAGGAGACAGGGCACACACCGGGGAGCTGTTTTTT; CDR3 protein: CASSKGGDRAHTGELFF
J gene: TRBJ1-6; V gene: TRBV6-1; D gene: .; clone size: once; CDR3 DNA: TGTGCCAGCAGCGAGACGGGTACACAAGGGAATTCACCCCTCCACTTT; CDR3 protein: CASSETGTQGNSPLHF
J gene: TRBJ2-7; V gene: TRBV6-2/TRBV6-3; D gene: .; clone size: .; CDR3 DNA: TGTGCCAGCAGCCCGTCTGAAGATGCAGAGGCCCAGTACTTC; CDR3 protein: CASSPSEDAEAQYF
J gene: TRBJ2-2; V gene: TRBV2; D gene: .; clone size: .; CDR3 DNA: TGTGCCATCAACACCGGGACACGGAACACCGGGGAGCTGTTTTTT; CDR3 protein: CAINTGTRNTGELFF
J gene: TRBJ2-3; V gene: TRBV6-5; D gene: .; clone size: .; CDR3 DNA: TGTGCCAGCAAGACCACTGACTGGGAAACAGATACGCAGTATTTT; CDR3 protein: CASKTTDWETDTQYF
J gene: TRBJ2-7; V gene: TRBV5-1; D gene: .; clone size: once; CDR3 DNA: TGCGCCAGCAGCCCAGGGGCAGGGTTCTACGAGCAGTACTTC; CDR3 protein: CASSPGAGFYEQYF
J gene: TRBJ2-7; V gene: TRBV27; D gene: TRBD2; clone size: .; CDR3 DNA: TGTGCCAGCTCAGAGATCCGGGGACAGGGACTAGCGGGAGTACACGAGCAGTACTTC; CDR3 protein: CASSEIRGQGLAGVHEQYF
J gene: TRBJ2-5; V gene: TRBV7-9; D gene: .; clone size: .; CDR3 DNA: TGTGCCAGCAGCTCCACACAGTACCAAGAGACCCAGTACTTC; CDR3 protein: CASSSTQYQETQYF
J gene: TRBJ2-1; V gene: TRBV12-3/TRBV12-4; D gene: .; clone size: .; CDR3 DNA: TGTGCCAGCAGAGGCGTACCTGAGCAGTTCTTC; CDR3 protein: CASRGVPEQFF
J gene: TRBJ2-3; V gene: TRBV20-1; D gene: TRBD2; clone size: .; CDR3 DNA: TGCAGTGCTAGAGAGGGGACTAGCGCCTGGACAGATACGCAGTATTTT; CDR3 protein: CSAREGTSAWTDTQYF
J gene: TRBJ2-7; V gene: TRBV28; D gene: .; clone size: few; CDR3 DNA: TGTGCCAGCTTTGACAGGAGCAGGGTGCGGCAGTACTTC; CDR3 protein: CASFDRSRVRQYF
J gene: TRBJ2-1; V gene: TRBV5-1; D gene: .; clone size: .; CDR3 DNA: TGCGCCAGCCAAACCCGCGCTGGGATATACAATGAGCAGTTCTTC; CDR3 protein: CASQTRAGIYNEQFF
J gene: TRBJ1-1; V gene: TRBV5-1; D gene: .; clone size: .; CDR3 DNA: TGCGCCAGCAGCTTATGGGGGGGGCAGTTCGGCACTGAAGCTTTCTTT; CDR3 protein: CASSLWGGQFGTEAFF
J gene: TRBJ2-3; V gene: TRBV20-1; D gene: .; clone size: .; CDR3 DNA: TGCAGTGCTAGCCACCCTTCGGGGCAGTCTAGCACAGATACGCAGTATTTT; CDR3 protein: CSASHPSGQSSTDTQYF
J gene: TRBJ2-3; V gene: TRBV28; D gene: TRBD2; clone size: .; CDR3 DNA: TGTGCCAGCAGTTTACGTAGCGGGAGGAGCACAGATACGCAGTATTTT; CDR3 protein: CASSLRSGRSTDTQYF
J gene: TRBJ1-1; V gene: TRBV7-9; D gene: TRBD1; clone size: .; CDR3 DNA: TGTGCCAGCAGCCAGGACAGGGGGCCCGCTGAAGCTTTCTTT; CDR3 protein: CASSQDRGPAEAFF
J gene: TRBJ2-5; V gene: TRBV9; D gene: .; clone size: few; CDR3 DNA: TGTGCCAGCAGCGTAGGCGAGTCGCAGACCCAGTACTTC; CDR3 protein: CASSVGESQTQYF
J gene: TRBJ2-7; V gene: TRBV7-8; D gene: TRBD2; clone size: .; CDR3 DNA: TGTGCCAGCAGCTTCCCCGGACTAGCGGACTACAATGAGCAGTACTTC; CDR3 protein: CASSFPGLADYNEQYF
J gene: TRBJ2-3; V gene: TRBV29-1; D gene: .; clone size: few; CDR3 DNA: TGCAGCGCCCAAAGGAGCGGCACAGATACGCAGTATTTT; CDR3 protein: CSAQRSGTDTQYF
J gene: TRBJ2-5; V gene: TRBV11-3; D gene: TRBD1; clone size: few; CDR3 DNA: TGTGCCAGCAGCTCAAACCGGGCACAGGGGATGGGAGAGACCCAGTACTTC; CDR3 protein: CASSSNRAQGMGETQYF
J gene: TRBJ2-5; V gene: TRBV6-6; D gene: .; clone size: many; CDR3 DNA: TGTGCCAGCGCCCTCGGACTATCGGGGAAAGAGACCCAGTACTTC; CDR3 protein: CASALGLSGKETQYF
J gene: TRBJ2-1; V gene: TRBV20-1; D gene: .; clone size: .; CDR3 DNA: TGCAGTGCTAGCTTTGGTAGGAGTGGGCGGGATTACAATGAGCAGTTCTTC; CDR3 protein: CSASFGRSGRDYNEQFF
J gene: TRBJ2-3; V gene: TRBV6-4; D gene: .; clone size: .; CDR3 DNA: TGTGCCAGCAGTGACCTCAGCGGGTCCGGGGGCACAGATACGCAGTATTTT; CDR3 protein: CASSDLSGSGGTDTQYF
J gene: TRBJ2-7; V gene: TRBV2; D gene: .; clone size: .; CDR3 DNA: TGTGCCAGCAGTGGACGTGGGGACGGCTACGAGCAGTACTTC; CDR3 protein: CASSGRGDGYEQYF
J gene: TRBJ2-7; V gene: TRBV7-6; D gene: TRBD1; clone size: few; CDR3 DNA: TGTGCCAGCAGCATAGCCCCGGGACAGGGGACACCAAGGGGCTCCTACGAGCAGTACTTC; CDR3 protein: CASSIAPGQGTPRGSYEQYF
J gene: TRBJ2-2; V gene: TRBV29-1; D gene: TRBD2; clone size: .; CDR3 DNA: TGCAGCGTCCGTGGGACTAGCGGGAGGGACACCGGGGAGCTGTTTTTT; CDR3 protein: CSVRGTSGRDTGELFF
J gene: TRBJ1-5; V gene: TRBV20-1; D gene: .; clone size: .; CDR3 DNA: TGCAGTGCGAGTGGGTTCGATAGCAATCAGCCCCAGCATTTT; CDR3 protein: CSASGFDSNQPQHF
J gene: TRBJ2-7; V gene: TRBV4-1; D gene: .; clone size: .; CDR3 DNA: TGCGCCAGCAGCCAAGGAGGCGCGATCAGAGGAACCTACGAGCAGTACTTC; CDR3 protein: CASSQGGAIRGTYEQYF
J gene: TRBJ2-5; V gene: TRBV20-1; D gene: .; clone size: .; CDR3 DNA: TGCAGTGCTAGAGTACGATCCACAGTGTCCGGGGCCCAGTACTTC; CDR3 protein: CSARVRSTVSGAQYF
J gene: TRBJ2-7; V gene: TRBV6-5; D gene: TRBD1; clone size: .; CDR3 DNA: TGTGCCAGCAGTTCGCCGACAGGGGCATACGAGCAGTACTTC; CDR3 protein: CASSSPTGAYEQYF
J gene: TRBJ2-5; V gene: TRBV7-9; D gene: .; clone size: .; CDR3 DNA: TGTGCCAGCAGCTTAGCCGGTGGATCGGGGCAGTACTTC; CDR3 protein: CASSLAGGSGQYF
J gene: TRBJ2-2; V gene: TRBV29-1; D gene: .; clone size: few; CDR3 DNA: TGCAGCGTTGCCTTACGGCTAGGGACCGGGGAGCTGTTTTTT; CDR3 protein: CSVALRLGTGELFF
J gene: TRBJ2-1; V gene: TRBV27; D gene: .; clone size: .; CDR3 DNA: TGTGCCAGCAGTTTACCCCTTCTGGGGAATGAGCAGTTCTTC; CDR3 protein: CASSLPLLGNEQFF
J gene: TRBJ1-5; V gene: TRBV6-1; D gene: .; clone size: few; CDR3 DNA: TGTGCCAGCAGCCTTCATTATAGCAATCAGCCCCAGCATTTT; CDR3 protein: CASSLHYSNQPQHF
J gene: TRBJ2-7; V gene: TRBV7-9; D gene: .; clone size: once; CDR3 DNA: TGTGCCAGCAGCTTAGAGAACCGATCGGGCTACGAGCAGTACTTC; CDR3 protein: CASSLENRSGYEQYF
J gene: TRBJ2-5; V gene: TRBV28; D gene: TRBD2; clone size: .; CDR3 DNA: TGTGCCAGCAGTTTATCTGCTAGCGGGAGGATTCAAGAGACCCAGTACTTC; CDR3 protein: CASSLSASGRIQETQYF
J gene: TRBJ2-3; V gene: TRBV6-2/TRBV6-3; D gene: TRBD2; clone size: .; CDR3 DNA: TGTGCCAGCAGTTACCCGGGACTAGCGGCCACAGATACGCAGTATTTT; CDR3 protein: CASSYPGLAATDTQYF
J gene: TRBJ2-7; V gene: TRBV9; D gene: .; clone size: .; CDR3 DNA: TGTGCCAGCGATTCAGGGAAGGCCTACGAGCAGTACTTC; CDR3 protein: CASDSGKAYEQYF
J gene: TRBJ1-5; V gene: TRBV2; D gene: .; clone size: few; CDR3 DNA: TGTGCCAGCAGTGTCGGGGGTTTAGGGCAGCCCCAGCATTTT; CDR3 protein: CASSVGGLGQPQHF
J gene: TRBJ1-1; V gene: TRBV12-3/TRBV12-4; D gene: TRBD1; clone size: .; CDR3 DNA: TGTGCCAGCAGTTCACAGGGGGCAGGAGCTAACACTGAAGCTTTCTTT; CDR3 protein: CASSSQGAGANTEAFF
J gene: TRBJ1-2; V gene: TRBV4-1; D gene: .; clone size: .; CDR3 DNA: TGCGCCAGCAGCCAAGGAGACGGGGTCTACACCTTC; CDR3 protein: CASSQGDGVYTF
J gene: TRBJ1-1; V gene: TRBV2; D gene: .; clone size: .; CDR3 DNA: TGTGCCAGCAGTGAAGCGCTTCGGGGGGACACTGAAGCTTTCTTT; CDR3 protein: CASSEALRGDTEAFF
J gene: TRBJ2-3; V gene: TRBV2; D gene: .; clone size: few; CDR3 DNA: TGTGCCAGCAGTGACGGAGCAAGGGCTCCGGATACGCAGTATTTT; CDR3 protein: CASSDGARAPDTQYF
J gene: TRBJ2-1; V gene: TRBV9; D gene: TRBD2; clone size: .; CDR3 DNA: TGTGCCAGCAGCGTAGGAGGACTAGGTGAGCAGTTCTTC; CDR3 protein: CASSVGGLGEQFF
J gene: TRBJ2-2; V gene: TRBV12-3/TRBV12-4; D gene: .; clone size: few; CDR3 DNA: TGTGCCAGCACAAGGAACACCGGGGAGCTGTTTTTT; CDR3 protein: CASTRNTGELFF
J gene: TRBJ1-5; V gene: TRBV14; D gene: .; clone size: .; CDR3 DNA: TGTGCCAGCAGCCCCGGGGGGACCAGCAATCAGCCCCAGCATTTT; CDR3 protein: CASSPGGTSNQPQHF
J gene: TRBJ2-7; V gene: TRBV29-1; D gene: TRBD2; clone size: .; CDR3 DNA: TGCAGCGTTGAGTCCTCGCGGGAGGGCCCGTTGTATGAGCAGTACTTC; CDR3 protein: CSVESSREGPLYEQYF
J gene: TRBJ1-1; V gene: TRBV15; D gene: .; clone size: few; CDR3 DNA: TGTGCCACCAGCAGAGACGGTGACCGAGGGACTGAAGCTTTCTTT; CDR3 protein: CATSRDGDRGTEAFF
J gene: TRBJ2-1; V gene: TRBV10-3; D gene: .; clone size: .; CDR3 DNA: TGTGCCATCAGCCAAGGCAGGGGTGGTACGTACAATGAGCAGTTCTTC; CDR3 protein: CAISQGRGGTYNEQFF
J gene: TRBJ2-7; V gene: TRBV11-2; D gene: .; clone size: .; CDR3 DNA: TGTGCCAGCAGCCCCGGCAGGGCTTCTAAGGAGCAGTACTTC; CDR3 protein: CASSPGRASKEQYF